The clone carrying this TCR beta chain was seen only a few times. The CDR3 has 14 residues. Germline values: CDR1 LNHDA, CDR2 SQIVND (reference sequence). V shed 1 base and J shed 7 bases, with 13 bases lying between them. These data originate in a study of glioma-infiltrating T cells. The iRepertoire nested amplicon-rescue multiplex PCR amplified TCR alpha and beta CDR3s from RNA. TCRdb analysed the multiplex PCR reads with MiXCR anew, one entry per CDR3 protein. The data contain 300,000 to 450,000 distinct CDR3 sequences, more than 35% of them seen just once; the ten biggest clones take up around 12%.

Sequenced: glioma tissue, nonneoplastic brain tissue, or PBMCs (not recorded which). The V call is TRBV19, the J call TRBJ1-1, with unresolved D. This TCR came from a human donor with low-grade glioma or glioblastoma, undergoing nonglioma brain surgery, or in good health (not recorded which). CDR3: CASSIASGVSEAFF. CDR3 coding DNA: TGTGCCAGTAGTATAGCATCAGGAGTTAGTGAAGCTTTCTTT.